This is a list of T cell receptor beta chains from one sample in a study of cytomegalovirus exposure and HLA in healthy donors. Assay used: immunoSEQ multiplex PCR; TCRdb lists only in-frame clones, some missing. The sample holds 150,000 to 190,000 clones, roughly 75% seen once. Sequenced material: PBMCs. Receptors were obtained from a man younger than 30 in good health and CMV-seronegative. The CDR3 runs from the conserved cysteine through the conserved F or W. A D gene is named only where the DNA matches it firmly. Rows give clone size only sometimes, using once, few, many, or a class for an expanded clone.

>few|TRBJ2-7|TRBV18|.
CASSPGGDSSYEQYF
TGTGCCAGCTCGCCCGGGGGGGACAGCTCCTACGAGCAGTACTTC
>.|TRBJ1-2|TRBV28|TRBD1
CASSPTSWVAGGSYGYTF
TGTGCCAGCAGTCCCACCTCTTGGGTCGCAGGGGGAAGCTATGGCTACACCTTC
>few|TRBJ2-7|TRBV28|.
CASLESGEQYF
TGTGCCAGCTTGGAGTCGGGCGAGCAGTACTTC
>.|TRBJ1-4|TRBV18|.
CASSPAGQGGEKLFF
TGTGCCAGCTCCCCCGCCGGGCAGGGTGGCGAAAAACTGTTTTTT
>.|TRBJ2-7|TRBV18|TRBD2
CASSPPGGRFSYEQYF
TGTGCCAGCTCACCACCTGGCGGGAGGTTCTCCTACGAGCAGTACTTC
>few|TRBJ2-1|TRBV7-8|TRBD2
CASSGPGGLAGDGEQFF
TGTGCCAGCAGCGGCCCGGGGGGACTAGCGGGAGATGGTGAGCAGTTCTTC
>.|TRBJ2-7|TRBV27|.
CASSLSSPPGPYEQYF
TGTGCCAGCAGTTTATCTAGCCCCCCAGGGCCCTACGAGCAGTACTTC
>.|TRBJ2-7|TRBV19|TRBD2
CASSFLAGVVYEQYF
TGTGCCAGTAGTTTCCTAGCGGGAGTGGTCTACGAGCAGTACTTC
>.|TRBJ1-4|TRBV6-1|TRBD1
CASRDRGEEKLFF
TGTGCCAGCAGAGACAGGGGCGAAGAAAAACTGTTTTTT
>.|TRBJ1-2|TRBV6-6|.
CASSYTWDRGDYTF
TGTGCCAGCAGTTACACCTGGGACCGGGGGGACTACACCTTC
>.|TRBJ2-3|TRBV5-4|TRBD1
CASSLRQGWTTDTQYF
TGTGCCAGCAGCTTGAGACAGGGCTGGACCACAGATACGCAGTATTTT
>once|TRBJ2-7|TRBV19|.
CASSVTGTYEQYF
TGTGCCAGTAGTGTCACCGGGACCTACGAGCAGTACTTC
>.|TRBJ2-7|TRBV9|TRBD2
CASSKRREDDYEQYF
TGTGCCAGCAGCAAACGGCGGGAGGACGACTACGAGCAGTACTTC
>.|TRBJ1-1|TRBV7-9|.
CASSSTGIDTEAFF
TGTGCCAGCAGCTCAACAGGGATAGACACTGAAGCTTTCTTT
>once|TRBJ2-1|TRBV19|TRBD2
CASSTWEGYNEQFF
TGTGCCAGTAGTACGTGGGAGGGCTACAATGAGCAGTTCTTC
>.|TRBJ1-1|TRBV19|.
CASSIPDSRRTEAFF
TGTGCCAGTAGTATTCCCGACAGTCGGCGGACTGAAGCTTTCTTT
>few|TRBJ1-1|TRBV21-1|.
CASTYPPGWTEAFF
TGTGCCAGCACCTACCCTCCCGGTTGGACTGAAGCTTTCTTT
>.|TRBJ2-5|TRBV6-4|TRBD2
CASSDSASGQETQYF
TGTGCCAGCAGTGACTCGGCTAGCGGCCAAGAGACCCAGTACTTC
>.|TRBJ2-3|TRBV10-2|.
CASSGAGRTDTQYF
TGCGCCAGCAGTGGGGCAGGGCGCACAGATACGCAGTATTTT
>.|TRBJ2-3|TRBV6-5|TRBD2
CASSSHRGGLTDTQYF
TGTGCCAGCAGTTCCCACCGGGGGGGCTTGACAGATACGCAGTATTTT
>.|TRBJ2-2|TRBV18|.
CASSPPQGLTGELFF
TGTGCCAGCTCACCACCTCAGGGGTTGACCGGGGAGCTGTTTTTT
>.|TRBJ1-4|TRBV6-6|TRBD1
CASSEGQGLFF
TGTGCCAGCAGTGAGGGACAGGGGCTGTTTTTT
>.|TRBJ2-3|TRBV5-1|TRBD2
CASSFTSGSLADTQYF
TGCGCCAGCAGCTTTACTAGCGGGAGTTTGGCAGATACGCAGTATTTT
>.|TRBJ2-5|TRBV27|.
CASSFGGTGRETQYF
TGTGCCAGCAGTTTTGGAGGGACTGGGCGGGAGACCCAGTACTTC
>.|TRBJ2-7|TRBV2|.
CASSLRNYEQYF
TGTGCCAGCAGTCTCAGGAACTACGAGCAGTACTTC
>.|TRBJ2-1|TRBV5-4|.
CASSLIGSSYNEQFF
TGTGCCAGCAGCTTGATCGGGAGCTCCTACAATGAGCAGTTCTTC
>.|TRBJ2-7|TRBV4-3|.
CASSPGERDYEQYF
TGCGCCAGCAGCCCGGGGGAGAGGGACTACGAGCAGTACTTC
>.|TRBJ2-7|TRBV28|TRBD2
CASGELGGRGSYEQYF
TGTGCCAGCGGGGAACTTGGCGGGAGGGGGTCCTACGAGCAGTACTTC
>.|TRBJ1-3|TRBV21-1|.
CASRKQGASSGNTIYF
TGTGCCAGCAGGAAACAGGGGGCAAGCTCTGGAAACACCATATATTTT
>.|TRBJ2-1|TRBV19|TRBD2
CASSIPGLAGEDEQFF
TGTGCCAGTAGTATACCGGGACTAGCGGGCGAAGATGAGCAGTTCTTC
>.|TRBJ2-3|TRBV4-3|TRBD2
CASSQDGRGPGTSGGSTDTQYF
TGCGCCAGCAGCCAAGATGGGAGGGGCCCAGGGACTAGCGGGGGGAGCACAGATACGCAGTATTTT
>.|TRBJ2-2|TRBV4-1|.
CASSLSFFRDTGGELFF
TGCGCCAGCAGCCTCTCCTTTTTCCGGGACACCGGGGGGGAGCTGTTTTTT
>.|TRBJ2-1|TRBV29-1|.
CSVISVRNEQFF
TGCAGCGTCATTAGCGTTCGCAATGAGCAGTTCTTC
>.|TRBJ2-3|TRBV7-9|TRBD2
CASNLNRGGPTSTDTQYF
TGTGCCAGCAACCTAAACCGGGGGGGTCCTACTAGCACAGATACGCAGTATTTT
>few|TRBJ2-3|TRBV12-5|TRBD2
CASGATTSGRGTDTQYF
TGTGCTAGTGGTGCGACGACTAGCGGGAGAGGCACAGATACGCAGTATTTT
>.|TRBJ1-6|TRBV5-6|TRBD1
CASSASGQGRNSPLHF
TGTGCCAGCAGCGCCAGTGGACAGGGGCGGAATTCACCCCTCCACTTT
>.|TRBJ2-5|TRBV29-1|.
CSGKGLAPQETQYF
TGCAGCGGAAAGGGGCTAGCGCCTCAAGAGACCCAGTACTTC
>.|TRBJ2-7|TRBV7-8|TRBD1
CASSLNRGSYEQYF
TGTGCCAGCAGCCTAAACAGGGGGTCCTACGAGCAGTACTTC
>.|TRBJ2-5|TRBV13|.
CASSERTVQETQYF
TGTGCCAGCAGCGAAAGGACAGTCCAAGAGACCCAGTACTTC
>.|TRBJ2-7|TRBV28|.
CASMEGADEQYF
TGTGCCAGCATGGAGGGGGCGGATGAGCAGTACTTC
>.|TRBJ2-5|TRBV4-1|.
CASSRLTTGRQETQYF
TGCGCCAGCAGCCGGCTGACTACTGGACGGCAAGAGACCCAGTACTTC